These 27 T cell receptor beta chains came from one sample sequenced in a study of a mutant IDH1 vaccine in newly diagnosed glioma. Time point of the sample: week 5, during vaccination. A single vaccine dose contained 300 ug of mutant IDH1 20-mer peptide, and topical imiquimod was used with it. Assay used: immunoSEQ multiplex PCR; TCRdb lists only in-frame clones, some missing. Of 39,000 or so clones in the sample, 70% to 80% were seen once. Their antigen targets remain unknown. The specimen was PBMCs, collected from a glioma patient whose treatment included an IDH1 peptide vaccine. The receptors shown here come from a man aged 35 to 55 with glioma.

The sample holds one count of this clone. The V and J genes are TRBV2 and TRBJ2-3, with TRBD1 matching over 7 bases. The V gene end was trimmed by 4 bases and the J gene end by 9 bases; junction bases not matched to a gene: 4. The CDR3 is 12 residues long. Germline V lookup: CDR1 SNHLY, CDR2 FYNNEI. The DNA of the CDR3 is TGTGCCAGCAGTGGGGACAGTTTGACGCAGTATTTT. This sequence encodes CASSGDSLTQYF.

The chain joins TRBV2 to TRBJ2-5, with 13 positions matching TRBD2. Germline CDR1 SNHLY, CDR2 FYNNEI. V was pared by 7 bases and J by 1 base, with 6 bases of the junction left unmatched. The CDR3 is 16 residues long. As DNA, the CDR3 is TGTGCCAGCATTTTAAGACTAGCGGGGGGCCAAGAGACCCAGTACTTC. Amino acids: CASILRLAGGQETQYF.

CDR3 sequence reads: CASLATGLYNEQFF. Here the CDR3 DNA reads TGTGCCAGCCTTGCGACTGGGCTCTACAATGAGCAGTTCTTC. V is TRBV6-6 and J is TRBJ2-1; unclear D gene. Germline CDR1 and CDR2: MNHNY and SVGAGI (reference sequence). The V end lost 8 bases, the J end lost 3 bases, and 14 bases lay between the germline ends. The CDR3 loop spans 14 amino acids.

V is TRBV6-1 and J is TRBJ1-1, with D unclear. This CDR3 comprises 15 residues. The ends were cut back, 6 bases at V and 0 bases at J, with 14 bases in the middle. Germline lookup yields CDR1 MNHNS and CDR2 SASEGT. The CDR3 loop reads CASSNPIGMNTEAFF. CDR3 DNA: TGTGCCAGCAGCAACCCGATCGGAATGAACACTGAAGCTTTCTTT.

Only a few counts were recorded for this clone. CDR3: CASSPATNEKLFF. For the CDR3, the DNA is TGTGCCAGCAGTCCTGCAACTAATGAAAAACTGTTTTTT. This chain connects TRBV2 to TRBJ1-4; D unresolved. CDR3 size: 13 residues. The V end lost 5 bases, the J end lost 0 bases, and 4 bases lay between the germline ends. Germline CDR1 and CDR2: SNHLY and FYNNEI.

The genes are TRBV5-5 and TRBJ2-7, with 8 bases identical to TRBD1. Trimming cost V 0 bases and J 5 bases; bases outside gene matches: 4. In germline, CDR1 is SGHKS, CDR2 YYEKEE (reference sequence). This CDR3 is 14 amino acids long. The CDR3 coding sequence is TGTGCCAGCAGCTTGGTGGCAGGGGGCAACGAGCAGTACTTC. Its translation: CASSLVAGGNEQYF.

The J gene is TRBJ1-2, the V gene TRBV5-6; the match to TRBD1 covers 7 bases. Germline lookup yields CDR1 SGHDT and CDR2 YYEEEE. The CDR3 is made up of 15 amino acids. J gave up 3 bases and V 3 bases, and 8 bases lay outside the gene matches. The CDR3 region is CASSSRDRDYYGYTF. The DNA for the CDR3 is TGTGCCAGCAGCTCCCGGGACAGAGATTACTATGGCTACACCTTC.

The CDR3 DNA sequence: TGCGCCAGCAGCTTGGGGGGGTACCAAGAGACCCAGTACTTC. Amino acids: CASSLGGYQETQYF. This chain connects TRBV5-1 to TRBJ2-5, with D perhaps being TRBD1 or TRBD2 (5 bases each). The V gene's germline CDR1 is SGHRS and CDR2 YFSETQ. Trimming pared 0 bases from V and 0 bases from J, leaving 6 bases between. This CDR3 has 14 residues. The full variable domain, its missing parts supplied by reference TRBV5-1 and TRBJ2-5, is KAGVTQTPRYLIKTRGQQVTLSCSPISGHRSVSWYQQTPGQGLQFLFEYFSETQRNKGNFPGRFSGRQFSNSRSEMNVSTLELGDSALYLCASSLGGYQETQYFGPGTRLLVL.

V and J are TRBV7-8 and TRBJ2-1, with D unresolved. Trimming cost V 3 bases and J 4 bases, with 7 bases left between them. CDR3 length: 13 amino acids. Germline-derived CDR1 and CDR2 are SGHVS and FQNEAQ. This CDR3 reads CASSFVFYNEQFF. The CDR3 DNA is TGTGCCAGCAGCTTCGTGTTTTACAATGAGCAGTTCTTC.

This clone was observed a single time. The CDR3 region is CASSLERFDNSPLHF. CDR3 bases: TGTGCCAGCAGCTTGGAGCGGTTCGATAATTCACCCCTCCACTTT. The V and J genes are TRBV11-2 and TRBJ1-6; no clear D. The CDR3 sequence is 15 residues long. Trimming removed 3 bases from V and 5 bases from J, with 11 bases in between. The germline V gene has CDR1 SGHAT and CDR2 FQNNGV. Full variable domain (outside the CDR3, taken from reference TRBV11-2 and TRBJ1-6): EAGVAQSPRYKIIEKRQSVAFWCNPISGHATLYWYQQILGQGPKLLIQFQNNGVVDDSQLPKDRFSAERLKGVDSTLKIQPAKLEDSAVYLCASSLERFDNSPLHFGNGTRLTVT.

The rearrangement joins TRBV29-1 to TRBJ2-7; 7 bases map to TRBD1. V gave up 3 bases and J gave up 3 bases; unmatched junction bases: 8. The germline CDR1 and CDR2 sequences are SQVTM and ANQGSEA. This CDR3 is built from 14 residues. CDR3 sequence: CSVEGGTEVYEQYF. The CDR3 region has the DNA TGCAGCGTTGAGGGTGGGACAGAAGTCTACGAGCAGTACTTC.

The gene calls are TRBV29-1 and TRBJ2-7; D possibly corresponds to TRBD1 (5 bases). CDR3 length equals 11 residues. Looked up from germline, CDR1 is SQVTM and CDR2 is ANQGSEA. V shed 6 bases and J shed 8 bases, with 14 bases lying between them. The CDR3 DNA reads as TGCAGCGTACTTGTTGGACACCAGCAGTACTTC. Amino acids: CSVLVGHQQYF.

The chain joins TRBV28 to TRBJ1-5; D remains ambiguous. The CDR3 loop spans 14 amino acids. Trimming cost V 5 bases and J 0 bases, with 8 bases left between them. Germline V CDR1 and CDR2: MDHEN, SYDVKM. CDR3 region: CASSGPSSNQPQHF. The CDR3 DNA sequence: TGTGCCAGCAGTGGACCGTCTAGCAATCAGCCCCAGCATTTT. The variable domain in full, completed from reference TRBV28 and TRBJ1-5, reads DVKVTQSSRYLVKRTGEKVFLECVQDMDHENMFWYRQDPGLGLRLIYFSYDVKMKEKGDIPEGYSVSREKKERFSLILESASTNQTSMYLCASSGPSSNQPQHFGDGTRLSIL.

This chain joins TRBV2 and TRBJ1-4, with D perhaps TRBD1 (6 bases). V was pared by 5 bases and J by 0 bases, with 19 bases between. The CDR3 extends over 18 amino acids. CDR1 and CDR2 (germline): SNHLY, FYNNEI. CDR3 protein: CASSPRKGGDTTNEKLFF. The CDR3 DNA sequence: TGTGCCAGCAGTCCCCGAAAGGGGGGTGATACAACTAATGAAAAACTGTTTTTT.

CDR3 region: CASSIDGSPGKSYGYTF. The CDR3 DNA sequence: TGTGCCAGTAGTATTGACGGTTCTCCGGGTAAGAGCTATGGCTACACCTTC. The chain links TRBV19 to TRBJ1-2; D is unclear. This CDR3 region has 17 residues. Germline values: CDR1 LNHDA, CDR2 SQIVND (reference sequence). Trimming left V 3 bases short and J 4 bases short, with 21 bases between.

The chain carries TRBV5-1 and TRBJ1-1; no clear D. Germline CDR1 SGHRS, CDR2 YFSETQ. The V and J ends lost 1 base and 4 bases respectively, with 11 bases between them. The CDR3 runs to 14 residues. The DNA for the CDR3 is TGCGCCAGCAGCTTGTCCCCCACCGGCACTGAAGCTTTCTTT. This gives the protein CASSLSPTGTEAFF.

This clone was seen a handful of times. The rearrangement joins TRBV18 to TRBJ2-2; possible D gene TRBD1, 5 bases. The CDR3 contains 16 residues. CDR1 and CDR2 from the germline V gene are KGHSH and LQKENI. The V gene lost 0 bases and the J gene lost 4 bases, with 12 bases spanning the gap. CDR3 coding DNA: TGTGCCAGCTCACCACCGGGCAGGGCACTCACCGGGGAGCTGTTTTTT. It encodes CASSPPGRALTGELFF.

The chain couples TRBV5-5 to TRBJ1-1, with a possible D match to TRBD1 (6 bases). This CDR3 region has 15 residues. Germline V gene lookup returns CDR1 SGHKS and CDR2 YYEKEE (reference sequence). Trimming pared 5 bases from V and 1 base from J, leaving 15 bases between. Written as DNA, the CDR3 is TGTGCCAGCAGTTTCCCGAGGGGGGCGAACACTGAAGCTTTCTTT. Protein sequence: CASSFPRGANTEAFF.

This rearrangement joins TRBV5-1 to TRBJ2-3; no reliable D call. Looked up from germline, CDR1 is SGHRS and CDR2 is YFSETQ. The CDR3 spans 15 residues. Trimming took 1 base from V and 1 from J, leaving 10 bases between them. This chain's CDR3 is CASSLLERRTDTQYF. In DNA, the CDR3 is TGCGCCAGCAGCTTGCTCGAACGGCGCACAGATACGCAGTATTTT.

This clone was observed a handful of times. The chain recombines TRBV30 with TRBJ2-5; D is possibly TRBD1 or TRBD2 (6 bases each). Trimming removed 0 bases at V and 9 bases at J, with 14 bases between. CDR1 GTSNPN and CDR2 SVGIG come from the germline V gene (reference sequence). This CDR3 has 13 residues. CDR3 sequence reads: CAWSVPGASSQYF. The CDR3 nucleotides read TGTGCCTGGAGTGTACCGGGGGCGTCATCCCAGTACTTC.

The chain is built from TRBV7-7 and TRBJ2-1; TRBD2 matches at 8 bases. Germline V gives CDR1 SSHAT, CDR2 FNYEAQ (reference sequence). The CDR3 totals 15 residues. Trimming removed 1 base from V and 9 bases from J; junction bases left unmatched: 8. In DNA, the CDR3 is TGTGCCAGCAGCTTAGAGTCGGGGCGGGGGGTTGAGCAGTTCTTC. As protein: CASSLESGRGVEQFF.

This clone was counted only a few times. The gene calls are TRBV7-8 and TRBJ1-6; TRBD1 aligns across 8 bases. CDR1 and CDR2 from the germline V gene are SGHVS and FQNEAQ. The CDR3 runs 14 residues. The ends lost 1 base at V and 11 bases at J; junction bases unmatched: 4. The CDR3, as DNA: TGTGCCAGCAGCTTAGGACAGGGGAGAACACCCCTCCACTTT. This sequence encodes CASSLGQGRTPLHF.

The chain carries TRBV2 and TRBJ1-2; 7 positions agree with TRBD1. Trimming removed 4 bases from V and 3 bases from J; junction bases left unmatched: 2. Per germline, CDR1 SNHLY and CDR2 FYNNEI. This CDR3 is 13 amino acids long. The CDR3 region has the DNA TGTGCCAGCAGTGGACAGGGACACTATGGCTACACCTTC. This sequence encodes CASSGQGHYGYTF. Full variable domain (remainder filled in from reference TRBV2 and TRBJ1-2): EPEVTQTPSHQVTQMGQEVILRCVPISNHLYFYWYRQILGQKVEFLVSFYNNEISEKSEIFDDQFSVERPDGSNFTLKIRSTKLEDSAMYFCASSGQGHYGYTFGSGTRLTVV.

The chain employs TRBV6-5 and TRBJ1-5; weak D call: TRBD1 (5 bases). V dropped 6 bases and J dropped 5 bases, with 17 bases sitting between them. This CDR3 is 15 amino acids long. CDR1 MNHEY and CDR2 SVGAGI come from the germline V gene. CDR3 sequence (DNA): TGTGCCAGCAGCCCCATTTTTAAGGGGCATCAGCCCCAGCATTTT. Its protein product is CASSPIFKGHQPQHF.

The chain uses TRBV4-2 and TRBJ2-3, with a weak D call TRBD2 (6 bases). With 0 bases removed from V and 7 bases from J, the gap between germline ends came to 17 bases. CDR3 size: 16 residues. Germline V CDR1 and CDR2: LGHNA, YNFKEQ. CDR3 DNA: TGTGCCAGCAGCCAAGAGATGCAGACTAGTCGCCATACGCAGTATTTT. Its protein is CASSQEMQTSRHTQYF.

This sequence joins TRBV2 and TRBJ2-1, with 11 positions matching TRBD1. Germline V lookup: CDR1 SNHLY, CDR2 FYNNEI. The CDR3 loop spans 14 amino acids. The junction had 8 bases not matched to a gene; V was cut back by 10 bases and J by 6 bases. Written as DNA, the CDR3 is TGTGCCAACAAACGGGACAGGGGGATCAATGAGCAGTTCTTC. It is translated as CANKRDRGINEQFF.

This chain links TRBV29-1 with TRBJ2-3, with 8 positions matching TRBD2. The germline gives CDR1 SQVTM, CDR2 ANQGSEA. J gave up 7 bases and V 2 bases, and 11 bases lay outside the gene matches. This CDR3 is 15 amino acids long. The CDR3 region is CSVETTGGGSYTQYF. The CDR3, as DNA: TGCAGCGTTGAAACCACCGGCGGGGGGTCCTATACGCAGTATTTT.